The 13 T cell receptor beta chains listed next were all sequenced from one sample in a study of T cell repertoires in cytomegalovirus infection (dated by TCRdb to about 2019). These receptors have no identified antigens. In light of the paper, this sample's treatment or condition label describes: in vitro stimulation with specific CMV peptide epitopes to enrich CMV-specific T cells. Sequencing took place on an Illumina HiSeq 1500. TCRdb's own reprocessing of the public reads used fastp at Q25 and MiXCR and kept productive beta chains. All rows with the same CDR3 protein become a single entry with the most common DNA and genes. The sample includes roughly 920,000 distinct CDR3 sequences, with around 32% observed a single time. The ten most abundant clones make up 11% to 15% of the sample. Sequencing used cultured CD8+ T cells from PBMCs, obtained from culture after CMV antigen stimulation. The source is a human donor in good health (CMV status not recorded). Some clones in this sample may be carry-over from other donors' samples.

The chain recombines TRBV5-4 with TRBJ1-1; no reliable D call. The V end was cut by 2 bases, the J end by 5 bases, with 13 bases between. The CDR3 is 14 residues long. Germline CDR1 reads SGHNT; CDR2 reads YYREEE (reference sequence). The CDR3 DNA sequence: TGTGCCAGCAGCTTTTGGGGATACCAAACTGAAGCTTTCTTT. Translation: CASSFWGYQTEAFF.

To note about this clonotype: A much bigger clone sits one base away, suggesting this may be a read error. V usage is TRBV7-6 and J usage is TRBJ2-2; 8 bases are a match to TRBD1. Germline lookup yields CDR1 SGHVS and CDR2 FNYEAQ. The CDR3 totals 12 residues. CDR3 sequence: CVSLTGGGELFF. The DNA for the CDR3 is TGTGTCAGCCTCACAGGGGGCGGGGAGCTGTTTTTT.

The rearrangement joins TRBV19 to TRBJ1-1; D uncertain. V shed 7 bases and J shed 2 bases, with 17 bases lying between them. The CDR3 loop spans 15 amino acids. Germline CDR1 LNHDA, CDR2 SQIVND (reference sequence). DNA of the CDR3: TGTGCCAGTAATTGGGTTGGGAGACGCAACACTGAAGCTTTCTTT. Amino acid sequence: CASNWVGRRNTEAFF.

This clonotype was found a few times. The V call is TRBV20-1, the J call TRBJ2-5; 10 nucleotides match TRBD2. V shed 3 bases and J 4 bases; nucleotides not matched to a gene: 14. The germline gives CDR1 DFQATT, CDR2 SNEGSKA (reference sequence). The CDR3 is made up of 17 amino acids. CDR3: CSARGLAGGKRRETQYF. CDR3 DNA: TGCAGTGCTAGGGGTTTAGCGGGGGGCAAGAGGCGAGAGACCCAGTACTTC.

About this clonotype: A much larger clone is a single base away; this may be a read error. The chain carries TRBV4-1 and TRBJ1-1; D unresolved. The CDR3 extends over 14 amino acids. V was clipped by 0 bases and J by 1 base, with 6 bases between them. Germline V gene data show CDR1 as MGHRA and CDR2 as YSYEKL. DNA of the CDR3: TGCGCCAGCAGCCAAGAAAGGGCGAACACTGAAGCTTTCTTT. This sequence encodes CASSQERANTEAFF.

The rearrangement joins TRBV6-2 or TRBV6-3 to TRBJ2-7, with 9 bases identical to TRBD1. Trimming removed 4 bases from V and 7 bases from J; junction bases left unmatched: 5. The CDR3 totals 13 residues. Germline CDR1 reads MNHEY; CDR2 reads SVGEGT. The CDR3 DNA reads TGTGCCAGCAGTTCCGGGACAGGGAGGGAGCAGTACGTC. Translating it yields CASSSGTGREQYV.

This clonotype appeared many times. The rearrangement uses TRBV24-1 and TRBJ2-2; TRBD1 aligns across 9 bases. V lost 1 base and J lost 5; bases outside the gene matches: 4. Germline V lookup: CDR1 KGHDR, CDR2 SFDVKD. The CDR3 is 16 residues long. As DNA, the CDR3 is TGTGCCACCAGTGATTTACGGACAGGGGAGACCGGGGAGCTGTTTTTT. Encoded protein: CATSDLRTGETGELFF.

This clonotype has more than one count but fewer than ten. The CDR3 DNA reads TGTGCCAGCAGTTATAAACCGAGGGGGGATCCCACAGATACGCAGTATTTT. Amino acid sequence: CASSYKPRGDPTDTQYF. The chain carries TRBV7-9 and TRBJ2-3; possibly TRBD1 or TRBD2 for D (6 bases each). The germline V and J ends were trimmed by 6 bases and 2 bases, with 21 bases remaining between them. The CDR3 sequence is 17 residues long. Germline CDR1 is SEHNR and CDR2 is FQNEAQ (reference sequence).

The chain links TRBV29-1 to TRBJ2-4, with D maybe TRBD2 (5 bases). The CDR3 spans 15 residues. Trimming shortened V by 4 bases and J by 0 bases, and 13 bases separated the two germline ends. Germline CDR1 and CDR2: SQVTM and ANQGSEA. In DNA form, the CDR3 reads TGCAGCGTTGTCTGGCAGGCGGGAGCCAAAAACATTCAGTACTTC. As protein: CSVVWQAGAKNIQYF.

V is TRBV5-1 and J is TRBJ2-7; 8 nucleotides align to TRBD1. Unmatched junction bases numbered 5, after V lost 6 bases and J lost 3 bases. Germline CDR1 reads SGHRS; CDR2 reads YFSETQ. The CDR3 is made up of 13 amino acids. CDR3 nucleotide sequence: TGCGCCAGCACCGGACAGGGCCACTACGAGCAGTACTTC. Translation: CASTGQGHYEQYF.

As DNA, the CDR3 is TGTGCCAGCAGTTTCCCGGGGGCCGGCTGGTTCTTC. This encodes CASSFPGAGWFF. The chain employs TRBV27 and TRBJ2-1, with D tentatively TRBD1 or TRBD2 (6 bases each). Germline-derived CDR1 and CDR2 are MNHEY and SMNVEV (reference sequence). The CDR3 is 12 residues long. V lost 3 bases and J 15 bases, leaving 15 bases between the germline ends.

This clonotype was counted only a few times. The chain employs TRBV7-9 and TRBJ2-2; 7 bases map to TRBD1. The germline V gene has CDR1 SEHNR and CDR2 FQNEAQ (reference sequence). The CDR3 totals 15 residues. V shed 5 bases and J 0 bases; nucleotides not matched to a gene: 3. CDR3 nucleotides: TGTGCCAGCAGCGCCGACAGGGCGAACACCGGGGAGCTGTTTTTT. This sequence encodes CASSADRANTGELFF.

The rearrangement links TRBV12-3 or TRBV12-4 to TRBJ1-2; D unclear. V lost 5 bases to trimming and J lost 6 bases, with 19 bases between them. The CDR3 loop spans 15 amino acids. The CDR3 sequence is CASSIKAGGFDGYTF. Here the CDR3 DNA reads TGTGCCAGCAGTATTAAGGCGGGAGGATTCGATGGCTACACCTTC.